This T cell receptor (beta chain) was sequenced for a study of CD8 T cells in Susac syndrome (dated by TCRdb to the late 2010s). Study-level background: The study used repertoire sequencing to test whether antigen drove CD8+ T cell activation and differentiation in Susac syndrome. Clonality of the CD8+ T cell repertoire was compared between about a dozen healthy donors, roughly 14 Susac syndrome patients and roughly 16 multiple sclerosis patients.

The germline V gene encodes CDR1 GTSNPN and CDR2 SVGIG (reference sequence). From the cysteine through the phenylalanine, the CDR3 covers 12 amino acids. The DNA shown is the 36-base CDR3, in frame from base 1. V drops 5 bases and J drops 1 base, leaving 8 bases in between. With regard to this clonotype: Its antigen is still unknown. The sample holds no much larger clone one base away, and base qualities are not on file.

Results and caveats for the whole study, not just this receptor: The number of individuals in the TCR sequencing and HLA analysis was acknowledged as relatively small.

Peripheral blood CD8+ and CD4+ T cells from healthy donors, Susac syndrome patients and multiple sclerosis patients were profiled using high-throughput TCR beta sequencing. The multiple sclerosis controls were treatment-naive patients who had stable or active relapsing-remitting disease and met the revised McDonald criteria. Bulk CD8+ and CD4+ T cells were purified by magnetic negative isolation, while CD8+ TEMRA cells were enriched using FACS. Blood was drawn into EDTA tubes, processed within 24 hours, and PBMCs were isolated by density gradient centrifugation. PBMCs intended for TCR sequencing were cryopreserved in liquid nitrogen and thawed later in a water bath at 37 degrees C. The sorted or isolated CD4+, CD8+ and CD8+ TEMRA cells had a purity of 90% or higher. RNA was extracted with the RNeasy kit and roughly 0.5 to 1 ug was reverse transcribed using random hexamers. TCR beta CDR3 regions were amplified with the immunoSEQ multiplex PCR assay covering 54 Vbeta and 13 Jbeta segments. To correct PCR amplification bias, a synthetic template baseline was used for both primer optimization and computational correction. The published analysis was carried out like this. Only productive sequences were kept, with reads annotated to V, D and J genes according to IMGT and analyzed in immunoSEQ Analyzer. Clonality was computed as one minus Shannon entropy normalized by log2 of the number of productive unique sequences. Public and private clones were assessed among the 100 most prevalent clones of each patient and control. A clone was defined as Susac-specific if it was absent from the healthy and MS cohorts, from approximately 980 published viral clones and from other ImmuneACCESS disease sequences. TCRdb reanalyzed the raw reads on its own, using fastp at Q25 for trimming and MiXCR for clone calling, and kept in-frame beta chains. CDR3 protein sequences are deduplicated, and each keeps its most common genes and DNA. V and J calls and clone size were set by TCRdb, not the authors. The sample has around 130,000 distinct CDR3 sequences on record, 80% to 85% of them singletons. The ten largest clones capture roughly 0.5% of the sample.

The sequenced sample was CD8+ T cells from PBMCs. The chain links TRBV30 with TRBJ1-1; no D gene is confidently identified. This TCR derives from a human donor with multiple sclerosis. The DNA reads as follows: TGTGCCTGGGGAGAGGGGAACACTGAAGCTTTCTTT. The translation is CAWGEGNTEAFF.